Each of the 23 T cell receptor beta chains below was sequenced from the same sample in a study of blood T cell repertoires in COVID-19. Produced via immunoSEQ multiplex PCR; TCRdb's table is partial and in-frame only. The data contain fewer than 200,000 clones, around 73% of them singletons. The sample comprised PBMCs or T cells enriched from blood (not recorded which). The receptor set was obtained from a woman in her 50s who had recovered from COVID-19.

The chain is built from TRBV6-2 or TRBV6-3 and TRBJ2-7; no clear D gene. V shed 4 bases and J shed 2 bases, with 12 bases lying between them. The CDR3 is 14 residues long. The germline gives CDR1 MNHEY, CDR2 SVGEGT. The CDR3: CASSFPARTYEQYF. The CDR3 DNA follows: TGTGCCAGCAGTTTCCCAGCGAGGACCTACGAGCAGTACTTC.

The chain recombines TRBV5-6 with TRBJ1-2, with TRBD1 matching 9 bases. Germline CDR1 reads SGHDT; CDR2 reads YYEEEE. V was clipped by 0 bases and J by 7 bases; unmatched bases: 4. This CDR3 has 14 residues. CDR3 nucleotides: TGTGCCAGCAGCTTGGGGACAGGGGTTGCTGGCTACACCTTC. The encoded protein is CASSLGTGVAGYTF.

This clone was seen only a few times. The rearrangement links TRBV29-1 to TRBJ1-2; D not certain. The CDR3 is 12 residues long. CDR1 is SQVTM, CDR2 ANQGSEA, per germline. Trimming took 4 bases from V and 4 from J, leaving 10 bases between them. CDR3 region: CSVVSDSYGYTF. CDR3 coding DNA: TGCAGCGTTGTTTCGGACTCCTATGGCTACACCTTC.

The rearrangement joins TRBV9 to TRBJ2-4; possible D gene TRBD1, 6 bases. This CDR3 region has 13 residues. Trimming removed 5 bases from V and 7 bases from J, with 13 bases in between. Germline V gene sequence: CDR1 SGDLS, CDR2 YYNGEE. For the CDR3, the DNA is TGTGCCAGCAGTCCCCGCAGGGGCAACATTCAGTACTTC. Amino acids: CASSPRRGNIQYF.

The chain is built from TRBV4-1 and TRBJ2-3, with D possibly TRBD1 on 5 matching bases. This CDR3 comprises 15 residues. With 4 bases removed from V and 2 bases from J, the gap between germline ends came to 13 bases. Germline V gives CDR1 MGHRA, CDR2 YSYEKL. CDR3 in amino acids: CASSLPPGLTDTQYF. For the CDR3, the DNA is TGCGCCAGCAGCCTACCTCCAGGGCTCACAGATACGCAGTATTTT.

In its sample, this clone was seen a few times. The chain carries TRBV27 and TRBJ2-4, with TRBD2 as a possible D gene (7 bases). The CDR3 consists of 16 residues. In germline, CDR1 is MNHEY, CDR2 SMNVEV (reference sequence). Trimming pared 6 bases from V and 1 base from J, leaving 16 bases between. The CDR3 loop is CASSLGGAGAKNIQYF. The CDR3 coding sequence is TGTGCCAGCAGCTTAGGGGGAGCGGGGGCCAAAAACATTCAGTACTTC.

The chain has TRBV29-1 and TRBJ1-4; D not certain. This CDR3 is 12 amino acids long. The V gene's germline CDR1 is SQVTM and CDR2 ANQGSEA. Trimming removed 4 bases from V and 4 bases from J, with 7 bases in between. The CDR3 loop reads CSVVAHNEKLFF. CDR3 in DNA: TGCAGCGTTGTAGCTCATAATGAAAAACTGTTTTTT.

This clone occurred a few times. This chain uses TRBV10-1 with TRBJ2-7, with no clear D. The V gene lost 7 bases and the J gene lost 5 bases, with 15 bases spanning the gap. Germline CDR1 reads WNHNN; CDR2 reads SYGVQD (reference sequence). The length of the CDR3 is 13 residues. In DNA, the CDR3 is TGCGCCAGCACCATGATGGTAGATGACGAGCAGTACTTC. Translating it yields CASTMMVDDEQYF.

The chain carries TRBV18 and TRBJ1-3, with D maybe TRBD1 (6 bases). V was pared by 0 bases and J by 8 bases, with 17 bases between. Germline CDR1 is KGHSH and CDR2 is LQKENI. This CDR3 contains 16 residues. CDR3 loop: CASSPPGQPSVYTIYF. The CDR3 coding sequence is TGTGCCAGCTCACCACCGGGACAACCCTCTGTCTACACCATATATTTT.

This clone was observed a few times. The rearrangement links TRBV19 to TRBJ1-6; 7 positions match TRBD1. Germline assignment: CDR1 LNHDA and CDR2 SQIVND (reference sequence). After removal of 8 bases from V and 2 bases from J, the junction contained 6 bases not matched to a gene. CDR3 length: 15 amino acids. Written as DNA, the CDR3 is TGTGCCAGTGAGGGAACAGGGGCCTATAATTCACCCCTCCACTTT. It is translated as CASEGTGAYNSPLHF.

J is TRBJ2-5 and V is TRBV6-5; no clear D. Germline loops: CDR1 MNHEY, CDR2 SVGAGI. The V end lost 2 bases, the J end lost 4 bases, and 8 bases lay between the germline ends. The CDR3 consists of 13 residues. The CDR3 nucleotides read TGTGCCAGCAGTTACGGCAGAGGAGAGACCCAGTACTTC. It yields the protein CASSYGRGETQYF.

DNA of the CDR3: TGCGCCAGCAGCACATCCCCAGGGGACATTGGAGGCTACACCTTC. Encoded protein: CASSTSPGDIGGYTF. V is TRBV5-1 and J is TRBJ1-2; maybe TRBD1 (6 bases). Germline V lookup: CDR1 SGHRS, CDR2 YFSETQ. The CDR3 loop spans 15 amino acids. V was shortened by 4 bases and J by 8 bases, with 21 bases between the two germline ends.

A single count supports this clone. The genes are TRBV5-1 and TRBJ2-2, with 10 bases lining up with TRBD2. CDR1 is SGHRS, CDR2 YFSETQ, per germline. The CDR3 spans 18 residues. Trimming at V came to 2 bases and at J to 0 bases, leaving 7 bases not matched to a gene. CDR3 DNA sequence: TGCGCCAGCAGCTTCCCCAAAGCGGGAGGGCCGAACACCGGGGAGCTGTTTTTT. It encodes CASSFPKAGGPNTGELFF. Drawing the rest from reference TRBV5-1 and TRBJ2-2, the complete variable domain is KAGVTQTPRYLIKTRGQQVTLSCSPISGHRSVSWYQQTPGQGLQFLFEYFSETQRNKGNFPGRFSGRQFSNSRSEMNVSTLELGDSALYLCASSFPKAGGPNTGELFFGEGSRLTVL.

The V call is TRBV4-2, the J call TRBJ2-2; 13 bases agree with TRBD2. Trimming at V came to 3 bases and at J to 2 bases, leaving 3 bases not matched to a gene. Germline CDR1 and CDR2: LGHNA and YNFKEQ. This CDR3 region has 17 residues. In DNA form, the CDR3 reads TGTGCCAGCAGCCAGGGGACTAGCGGGGTTAACACCGGGGAGCTGTTTTTT. Encoded protein: CASSQGTSGVNTGELFF.

The gene calls are TRBV7-9 and TRBJ1-2; TRBD1 aligns across 9 bases. Germline CDR1 is SEHNR and CDR2 is FQNEAQ (reference sequence). Trimming cost V 5 bases and J 6 bases; bases outside gene matches: 10. CDR3 size: 15 residues. The CDR3 nucleotides read TGTGCCAGCAGCCCACGAAGGACAGGGGAGGATGGCTACACCTTC. Translated: CASSPRRTGEDGYTF.

This clone appeared once. This chain links TRBV28 with TRBJ1-4; 8 nucleotides line up with TRBD1. Looked up from germline, CDR1 is MDHEN and CDR2 is SYDVKM. CDR3 length equals 14 residues. Unmatched junction bases numbered 5, after V lost 3 bases and J lost 8 bases. The CDR3 spells CASSLQGAREKLFF. The CDR3 DNA reads TGTGCCAGCAGTTTGCAGGGGGCGAGGGAAAAACTGTTTTTT.

This clone occurred once. This sequence joins TRBV11-2 and TRBJ1-1; D not resolved. The CDR3 extends over 14 amino acids. Looked up from germline, CDR1 is SGHAT and CDR2 is FQNNGV. Trimming left V 5 bases short and J 0 bases short, with 10 bases between. CDR3 protein: CASSPHVMNTEAFF. CDR3 sequence (DNA): TGTGCCAGCAGCCCACACGTTATGAACACTGAAGCTTTCTTT.

The chain couples TRBV27 to TRBJ1-1, with D perhaps TRBD1 (6 bases). Germline V gene sequence: CDR1 MNHEY, CDR2 SMNVEV (reference sequence). Trimming took 4 bases from V and 8 from J, leaving 17 bases between them. The CDR3 contains 14 residues. CDR3 DNA: TGTGCCAGCAGTTCCCCGCTTTACAGGGCGGAAGCTTTCTTT. Its protein is CASSSPLYRAEAFF.

V usage is TRBV24-1 and J usage is TRBJ2-1; 7 bases map to TRBD1. Germline CDR1 and CDR2: KGHDR and SFDVKD. The CDR3 spans 17 residues. V lost 3 bases and J lost 3; bases outside the gene matches: 10. CDR3 protein: CATSDVKTGQNYNEQFF. CDR3 in DNA: TGTGCCACCAGTGATGTTAAAACGGGACAGAACTACAATGAGCAGTTCTTC.

The genes are TRBV7-8 and TRBJ1-2; no clear D. Germline-derived CDR1 and CDR2 are SGHVS and FQNEAQ. The V end lost 1 base, the J end lost 11 bases, and 11 bases lay between the germline ends. This CDR3 is 12 amino acids long. The CDR3 reads CASSLGLNPYTF. CDR3 coding DNA: TGTGCCAGCAGCTTAGGCCTAAACCCTTACACCTTC.

This chain uses TRBV28 with TRBJ2-7; 14 bases map to TRBD2. V trimming: 5 bases; J trimming: 2 bases; junction bases outside the gene matches: 14. In germline, CDR1 is MDHEN, CDR2 SYDVKM. The CDR3 totals 19 residues. Written as DNA, the CDR3 is TGTGCCAGCAGTGACCTGGGACTAGCGGGAGTCGGGGACCCCTACGAGCAGTACTTC. Residues: CASSDLGLAGVGDPYEQYF.

V usage is TRBV30 and J usage is TRBJ2-2; 9 bases are a match to TRBD1. V lost 3 bases, J lost 7 bases, and 15 bases stayed unmatched. The CDR3 is made up of 17 amino acids. CDR1 and CDR2 from the germline V gene are GTSNPN and SVGIG (reference sequence). The CDR3 DNA sequence: TGTGCCTGGAGCTCACTCCGGGACAGGGACTGGGGCGGGGAGCTGTTTTTT. It is translated as CAWSSLRDRDWGGELFF.

V usage is TRBV5-4 and J usage is TRBJ2-1; 7 bases line up with TRBD2. With 2 bases clipped from V and 5 bases from J, the junction kept 7 bases outside the gene matches. CDR1 and CDR2 from the germline V gene are SGHNT and YYREEE (reference sequence). The CDR3 covers 15 residues. The CDR3 nucleotides read TGTGCCAGCAGCTTTCAACGAGCGGGGCACAATGAGCAGTTCTTC. It encodes CASSFQRAGHNEQFF.